The clone carrying this T cell receptor (beta chain) has a single count. Antigen specificity is unknown. Time point reported: week 35, safety follow-up. Each dose of the vaccine consisted of 300 ug of mutant IDH1 20-mer peptide, with topical imiquimod. The entry originates in a study of a mutant IDH1 vaccine in newly diagnosed glioma. Study-wide background: Receipt of radiotherapy, temozolomide, or both preceded the study, and most received both. Study-level results: Among patients, roughly 94% showed immune responses induced by the vaccine.

Generated by immunoSEQ multiplex PCR, the TCRdb table keeps only in-frame clones and is missing some. The sample consists of roughly 64,000 clones, 65% to 75% of them appearing once. Sequenced material: PBMCs, taken from a glioma patient whose treatment included an IDH1 peptide vaccine. The clonotype comes from a man in his fifties or sixties with glioma.

CDR3 nucleotide sequence: TGTGCCAGCAGCCCCACAGGGGGTAATGGCTACACCTTC. Its translation is CASSPTGGNGYTF. The chain couples TRBV7-9 to TRBJ1-2; TRBD1 matches at 8 bases. This CDR3 region has 13 residues. Losses at the gene ends were 5 bases for V and 6 bases for J; bases not matched to a gene: 5. Per germline, CDR1 SEHNR and CDR2 FQNEAQ (reference sequence).